The sequence of this T cell receptor (beta chain) was determined in a study of blood T cell repertoires in COVID-19. Study as a whole: Sites across the United States, Italy and Spain contributed samples from acute and convalescent COVID-19. PBMCs, B-cell-depleted T cells, or T cells provided the cDNA or gDNA that made up the material.

Methods used by the authors: Using reference gene primer amplification, nucleated cell counts were estimated. Produced via immunoSEQ multiplex PCR; TCRdb's table is partial and in-frame only. That table supplies the V and J calls and clone size; D and trimming were determined from the DNA. The sample shows roughly 150,000 clones, around 89% of them seen only once. V was clipped by 5 bases and J by 8 bases; unmatched bases: 6. Germline V gene sequence: CDR1 SGHRS, CDR2 YFSETQ. CDR3 length: 12 residues. The specimen was peripheral blood. The TCR was taken from a man in his sixties with active or convalescent COVID-19. The chain is built from TRBV5-1 and TRBJ1-2; TRBD1 agrees at 7 bases. This CDR3 is CASSWDSTGYTF. DNA of the CDR3: TGCGCCAGCAGTTGGGACAGTACGGGCTACACCTTC.